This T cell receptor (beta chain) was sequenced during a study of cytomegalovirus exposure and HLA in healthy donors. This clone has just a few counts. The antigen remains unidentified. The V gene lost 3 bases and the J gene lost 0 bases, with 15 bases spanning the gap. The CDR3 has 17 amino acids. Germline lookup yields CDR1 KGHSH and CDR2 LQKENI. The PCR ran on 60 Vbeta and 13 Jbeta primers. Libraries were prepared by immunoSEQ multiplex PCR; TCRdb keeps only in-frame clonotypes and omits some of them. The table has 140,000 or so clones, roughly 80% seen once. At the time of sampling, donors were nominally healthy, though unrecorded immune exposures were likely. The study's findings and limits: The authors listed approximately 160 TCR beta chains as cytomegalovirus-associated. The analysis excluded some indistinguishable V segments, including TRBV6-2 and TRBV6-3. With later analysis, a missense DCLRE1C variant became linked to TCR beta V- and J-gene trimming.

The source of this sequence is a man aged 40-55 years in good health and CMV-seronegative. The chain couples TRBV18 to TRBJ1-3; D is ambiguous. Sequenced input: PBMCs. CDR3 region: CASSPVNGGSSGNTIYF. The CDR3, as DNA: TGTGCCAGCTCACCGGTGAATGGAGGGAGCTCTGGAAACACCATATATTTT.